These 32 T cell receptor beta chains originate from one sample sequenced in a study of OX40 agonist ivuxolimab in advanced cancers. Assay used: immunoSEQ multiplex PCR; TCRdb lists only in-frame clones, some missing. The sample has tens of thousands of clones; about 90% are singletons. The sample in question was CD4+ or CD8+ T cells sorted from blood, obtained in a trial of the OX40 agonist ivuxolimab. The receptor source for this set is an adult with an advanced solid tumor such as melanoma, head and neck, liver or kidney cancer.

CDR3: CASSERTGKEKLFF. The CDR3 DNA reads as TGTGCCAGCAGTGAGAGGACAGGGAAGGAAAAACTGTTTTTT. The V and J genes are TRBV2 and TRBJ1-4; 8 bases map to TRBD1. Germline values: CDR1 SNHLY, CDR2 FYNNEI. This CDR3 is built from 14 residues. J was trimmed by 8 bases and V by 3 bases; bases with no gene match: 5.

The V call is TRBV6-5, the J call TRBJ2-7; 8 bases match TRBD2. V gave up 7 bases and J gave up 0 bases; unmatched junction bases: 8. Germline CDR1 reads MNHEY; CDR2 reads SVGAGI. The CDR3 spans 15 residues. As DNA, the CDR3 is TGTGCCAGCAAAAAAGGGAGCGGGAGCTCCTACGAGCAGTACTTC. Translated: CASKKGSGSSYEQYF.

The chain recombines TRBV18 with TRBJ1-3; perhaps TRBD1 as D (6 bases). The CDR3 has 15 residues. Trimming removed 5 bases from V and 0 bases from J, with 11 bases in between. Germline loops: CDR1 KGHSH, CDR2 LQKENI. The CDR3 bases are TGTGCCAGCTCATTGACAGGAGACTCTGGAAACACCATATATTTT. Its translation is CASSLTGDSGNTIYF.

The chain employs TRBV28 and TRBJ2-5, with D possibly being TRBD1 or TRBD2 (5 bases each). Deletions cut 7 bases from V and 4 bases from J, with 13 bases between. Germline-derived CDR1 and CDR2 are MDHEN and SYDVKM. This CDR3 region has 13 residues. CDR3 protein: CASIEAGRETQYF. In DNA, the CDR3 is TGTGCCAGCATCGAGGCAGGGAGAGAGACCCAGTACTTC.

The chain carries TRBV5-1 and TRBJ2-1, with 8 nucleotides matching TRBD1. This CDR3 is 16 amino acids long. The V gene end was trimmed by 4 bases and the J gene end by 4 bases; junction bases not matched to a gene: 10. The germline CDR1 and CDR2 sequences are SGHRS and YFSETQ. CDR3 DNA: TGCGCCAGCAGCAACATGGCAGGACAGGGTTACAATGAGCAGTTCTTC. It encodes CASSNMAGQGYNEQFF.

V and J are TRBV6-1 and TRBJ1-4; the match to TRBD1 covers 10 bases. V shed 6 bases and J 6 bases; nucleotides not matched to a gene: 4. This CDR3 comprises 14 residues. The germline CDR1 and CDR2 sequences are MNHNS and SASEGT. The CDR3 nucleotides are TGTGCCAGCAGGGCCGGGACAGGGGATGAAAAACTGTTTTTT. Its protein is CASRAGTGDEKLFF.

The V and J genes are TRBV5-1 and TRBJ2-1, with D hard to call. Germline assignment: CDR1 SGHRS and CDR2 YFSETQ. The V and J ends lost 1 base and 0 bases respectively, with 11 bases between them. The length of the CDR3 is 16 residues. This chain's CDR3 is CASSLSLRSSYNEQFF. CDR3 bases: TGCGCCAGCAGCTTGTCTCTTAGGAGCTCCTACAATGAGCAGTTCTTC. Based on the CDR3 plus reference TRBV5-1 and TRBJ2-1, the full variable domain is KAGVTQTPRYLIKTRGQQVTLSCSPISGHRSVSWYQQTPGQGLQFLFEYFSETQRNKGNFPGRFSGRQFSNSRSEMNVSTLELGDSALYLCASSLSLRSSYNEQFFGPGTRLTVL.

The gene calls are TRBV6-1 and TRBJ1-2; 9 nucleotides match TRBD1. V gave up 9 bases and J gave up 2 bases; unmatched junction bases: 4. The germline V gene encodes CDR1 MNHNS and CDR2 SASEGT. The CDR3 loop spans 13 amino acids. CDR3 bases: TGTGCCAGTCGACAGGGGGAGAACTATGGCTACACCTTC. This translates into CASRQGENYGYTF.

The J gene is TRBJ2-7, the V gene TRBV6-1, with D unclear. V was shortened by 1 base and J by 3 bases, with 16 bases between the two germline ends. CDR1 and CDR2 (germline): MNHNS, SASEGT. The CDR3 totals 16 residues. The CDR3 sequence: CASSEVVTEWGYEQYF. The DNA for the CDR3 is TGTGCCAGCAGTGAAGTTGTCACCGAATGGGGCTACGAGCAGTACTTC.

The chain recombines TRBV11-2 with TRBJ1-2; tentatively, D is TRBD1 (6 bases). The CDR3 contains 14 residues. Looked up from germline, CDR1 is SGHAT and CDR2 is FQNNGV. The V end was cut by 2 bases, the J end by 6 bases, with 13 bases between. The DNA for the CDR3 is TGTGCCAGCAGCTTAAATGTGGGGGCCCATGGCTACACCTTC. Its translation is CASSLNVGAHGYTF.

The V call is TRBV9, the J call TRBJ2-6, with D tentatively TRBD1 (5 bases). The CDR3 consists of 15 residues. CDR1 is SGDLS and CDR2 is YYNGEE in the germline V gene. With 2 bases removed from V and 3 bases from J, the gap between germline ends came to 9 bases. As DNA, the CDR3 is TGTGCCAGCAGCGTTACAGGCTTTGGGGCCAACGTCCTGACTTTC. It translates to CASSVTGFGANVLTF.

J is TRBJ1-5 and V is TRBV4-2; possible D gene TRBD1, 6 bases. The CDR3 runs to 15 residues. Germline CDR1 and CDR2: LGHNA and YNFKEQ. The V gene lost 0 bases and the J gene lost 7 bases, with 13 bases spanning the gap. The CDR3: CASSQEYRAKQPQHF. CDR3 coding DNA: TGTGCCAGCAGCCAAGAGTACAGGGCAAAACAGCCCCAGCATTTT.

CDR3 DNA: TGTGCCAGCAGTGAAGCCCTTAATTCACCCCTCCACTTT. Encoded protein: CASSEALNSPLHF. The rearrangement links TRBV2 to TRBJ1-6; D call uncertain. Trimming took 0 bases from V and 6 from J, leaving 3 bases between them. Germline V CDR1 and CDR2: SNHLY, FYNNEI. The CDR3 is made up of 13 amino acids.

The rearrangement joins TRBV6-5 to TRBJ1-2; weak D call: TRBD1 (5 bases). CDR1 and CDR2 (germline): MNHEY, SVGAGI. The CDR3 is 15 amino acids. The V and J ends lost 7 bases and 2 bases respectively, with 17 bases between them. The chain's CDR3 is CASTPSGGMNYGYTF. CDR3 DNA sequence: TGTGCCAGCACCCCATCGGGGGGTATGAACTATGGCTACACCTTC.

This clone rates as medium-sized. The rearrangement uses TRBV6-1 and TRBJ1-5; a possible D gene is TRBD1 (6 bases). Trimming removed 7 bases at V and 2 bases at J, with 15 bases between. Looked up from germline, CDR1 is MNHNS and CDR2 is SASEGT. The CDR3 loop spans 15 amino acids. CDR3 residues: CASTQTGLGNQPQHF. The CDR3 coding sequence is TGTGCCAGCACGCAGACAGGTCTGGGCAATCAGCCCCAGCATTTT.

The chain links TRBV6-4 to TRBJ1-1, with D possibly TRBD1 on 5 matching bases. The CDR3 spans 13 residues. V lost 5 bases, J lost 2 bases, and 9 bases lay in between. Germline V gene data show CDR1 as MRHNA and CDR2 as SNTAGT. CDR3 sequence (DNA): TGTGCCAGCAGTAGGGACGGTAACACTGAAGCTTTCTTT. Protein: CASSRDGNTEAFF.

The chain has TRBV28 and TRBJ1-2, with D tentatively TRBD1 (6 bases). Trimming removed 8 bases from V and 1 base from J, with 11 bases in between. The CDR3 runs to 13 residues. Germline V gives CDR1 MDHEN, CDR2 SYDVKM. The CDR3 nucleotides read TGTGCCAGCTCGACAGGCATTAACTATGGCTACACCTTC. Protein: CASSTGINYGYTF.

The chain employs TRBV2 and TRBJ2-7; 7 nucleotides line up with TRBD1. V lost 6 bases, J lost 6 bases, and 11 bases stayed unmatched. The CDR3 is made up of 14 amino acids. Looked up from germline, CDR1 is SNHLY and CDR2 is FYNNEI. The CDR3 sequence: CASRGRDRSAEQYF. In nucleotides, the CDR3 is TGTGCCAGCAGGGGACGGGACAGATCCGCCGAGCAGTACTTC.

V usage is TRBV5-1 and J usage is TRBJ1-5; 8 bases fit TRBD1. This CDR3 has 15 residues. Trimming removed 0 bases from V and 4 bases from J; junction bases left unmatched: 3. Germline V CDR1 and CDR2: SGHRS, YFSETQ. The DNA for the CDR3 is TGCGCCAGCAGCTTGGAGGGACAGGCAAATCAGCCCCAGCATTTT. Amino acids: CASSLEGQANQPQHF. Together with reference TRBV5-1 and TRBJ1-5, the CDR3 gives the full variable domain: KAGVTQTPRYLIKTRGQQVTLSCSPISGHRSVSWYQQTPGQGLQFLFEYFSETQRNKGNFPGRFSGRQFSNSRSEMNVSTLELGDSALYLCASSLEGQANQPQHFGDGTRLSIL.

V gene TRBV30 combines with J gene TRBJ1-2; 7 nucleotides match TRBD1. V gave up 1 base and J gave up 3 bases; unmatched junction bases: 2. The CDR3 has 13 amino acids. Germline V gene sequence: CDR1 GTSNPN, CDR2 SVGIG (reference sequence). The CDR3 protein is CAWSGQGYYGYTF. In DNA form, the CDR3 reads TGTGCCTGGAGTGGACAGGGCTACTATGGCTACACCTTC.

V is TRBV15 and J is TRBJ1-5, with D unresolved. The V gene lost 0 bases and the J gene lost 2 bases, with 5 bases spanning the gap. Germline CDR1 reads LNHNV; CDR2 reads YYDKDF (reference sequence). CDR3 length: 14 residues. This chain's CDR3 is CATSRDWGNQPQHF. CDR3 nucleotide sequence: TGTGCCACCAGCAGAGATTGGGGCAATCAGCCCCAGCATTTT.

V usage is TRBV28 and J usage is TRBJ2-5; TRBD2 matches 8 bases. There are 16 residues in the CDR3. Germline V gives CDR1 MDHEN, CDR2 SYDVKM. V gave up 5 bases and J gave up 5 bases; unmatched junction bases: 13. The CDR3 coding sequence is TGTGCCAGCAGTCTACCGGGTCACCGGGGGGGGGAGACCCAGTACTTC. Residues: CASSLPGHRGGETQYF.

This clone was seen only once. This CDR3 is CASSSVGGSYNEQFF. The CDR3 DNA is TGTGCCAGCAGTTCCGTCGGTGGCTCCTACAATGAGCAGTTCTTC. The rearrangement joins TRBV7-2 to TRBJ2-1; D gene uncertain. The CDR3 spans 15 residues. Trimming removed 6 bases at V and 0 bases at J, with 12 bases between. The germline V gene has CDR1 SGHTA and CDR2 FQGNSA.

The rearrangement uses TRBV2 and TRBJ2-3; 10 positions match TRBD2. There are 15 residues in the CDR3. Germline V gene lookup returns CDR1 SNHLY and CDR2 FYNNEI. After removal of 5 bases from V and 0 bases from J, the junction contained 2 bases not matched to a gene. CDR3 in amino acids: CASSRTSGSTDTQYF. The CDR3 DNA reads TGTGCCAGCAGTCGGACTAGCGGTAGCACAGATACGCAGTATTTT.

The gene calls are TRBV7-2 and TRBJ2-7, with D unclear. The CDR3 runs 15 residues. Germline V CDR1 and CDR2: SGHTA, FQGNSA. V was pared by 7 bases and J by 0 bases, with 16 bases between. The CDR3 region has the DNA TGTGCCAGCACCCAGCTGGCAATACGCTCCTACGAGCAGTACTTC. As protein: CASTQLAIRSYEQYF.

This clone has more than one count but fewer than ten. V is TRBV2 and J is TRBJ2-7; no definite D call. Germline lookup yields CDR1 SNHLY and CDR2 FYNNEI. The CDR3 spans 13 residues. With 4 bases removed from V and 7 bases from J, the gap between germline ends came to 14 bases. The CDR3 reads CASSVGSVGEQYF. In DNA form, the CDR3 reads TGTGCCAGCAGTGTCGGTAGTGTGGGGGAGCAGTACTTC.

V is TRBV5-8 and J is TRBJ1-4, with unresolved D. V dropped 0 bases and J dropped 2 bases, with 11 bases sitting between them. This CDR3 has 16 residues. Germline values: CDR1 SGHTS, CDR2 YDEGEE. The CDR3 nucleotides read TGTGCCAGCAGCTTGGTTGGGTTTATTACTAATGAAAAACTGTTTTTT. It is translated as CASSLVGFITNEKLFF.

This clone showed up just once. J is TRBJ1-2 and V is TRBV6-5; 9 nucleotides agree with TRBD1. CDR1 and CDR2 (germline): MNHEY, SVGAGI. There are 13 residues in the CDR3. Trimming at V came to 6 bases and at J to 5 bases, leaving 4 bases not matched to a gene. CDR3 DNA: TGTGCCAGCAGCCTGGACAGGGGATATGGCTACACCTTC. This encodes CASSLDRGYGYTF.

The chain carries TRBV19 and TRBJ2-2; tentatively, D is TRBD1 (5 bases). With 5 bases removed from V and 5 bases from J, the gap between germline ends came to 18 bases. Germline CDR1 LNHDA, CDR2 SQIVND (reference sequence). The CDR3 spans 16 residues. Written as DNA, the CDR3 is TGTGCCAGTAGTTCCCGAGAAGGGGCTCGGACCGGGGAGCTGTTTTTT. Translating gives CASSSREGARTGELFF.

The chain couples TRBV28 to TRBJ1-5; D is unresolved. CDR3 length: 14 amino acids. V was pared by 3 bases and J by 4 bases, with 10 bases between. Germline V gives CDR1 MDHEN, CDR2 SYDVKM. The CDR3 region is CASSLSGLNQPQHF. In DNA form, the CDR3 reads TGTGCCAGCAGTTTGTCGGGCTTAAATCAGCCCCAGCATTTT.

This chain uses TRBV5-1 with TRBJ2-5; 9 bases line up with TRBD1. Germline V lookup: CDR1 SGHRS, CDR2 YFSETQ. The CDR3 covers 16 residues. The J segment lost 2 bases and the V segment lost 0 bases, leaving 5 bases of the junction unmatched. CDR3 region: CASSLEPDRGQETQYF. The CDR3 DNA is TGCGCCAGCAGCTTGGAACCGGACAGGGGTCAAGAGACCCAGTACTTC.

The J gene is TRBJ1-2, the V gene TRBV6-5, with D unresolved. From germline, CDR1 is MNHEY and CDR2 SVGAGI. V lost 7 bases and J lost 8, with 20 bases in between. The CDR3 has 14 amino acids. CDR3 sequence: CASTPQASVDGYTF. The CDR3, as DNA: TGTGCCAGCACTCCCCAGGCCTCGGTTGACGGCTACACCTTC.